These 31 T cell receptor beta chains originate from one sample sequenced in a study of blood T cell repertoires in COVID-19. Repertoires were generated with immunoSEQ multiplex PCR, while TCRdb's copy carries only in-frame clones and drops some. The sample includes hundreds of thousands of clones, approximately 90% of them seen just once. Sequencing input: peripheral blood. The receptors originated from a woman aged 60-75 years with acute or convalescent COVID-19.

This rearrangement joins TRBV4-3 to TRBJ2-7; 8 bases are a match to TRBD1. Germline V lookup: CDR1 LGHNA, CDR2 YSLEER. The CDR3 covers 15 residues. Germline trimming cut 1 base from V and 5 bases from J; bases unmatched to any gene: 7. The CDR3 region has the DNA TGCGCCAGCAGCCAAGGACAGGGGATTTTCCACGAGCAGTACTTC. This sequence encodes CASSQGQGIFHEQYF.

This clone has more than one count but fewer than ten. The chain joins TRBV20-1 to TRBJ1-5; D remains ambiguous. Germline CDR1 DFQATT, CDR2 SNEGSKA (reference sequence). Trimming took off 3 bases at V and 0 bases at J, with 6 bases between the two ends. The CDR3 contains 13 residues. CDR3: CSASQDSNQPQHF. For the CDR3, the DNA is TGCAGTGCTAGTCAGGATAGCAATCAGCCCCAGCATTTT.

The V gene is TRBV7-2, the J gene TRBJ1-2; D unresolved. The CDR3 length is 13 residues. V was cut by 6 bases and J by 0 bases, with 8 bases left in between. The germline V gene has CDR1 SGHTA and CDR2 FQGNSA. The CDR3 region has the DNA TGTGCCAGCAGTTCTACCTCTAACTATGGCTACACCTTC. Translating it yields CASSSTSNYGYTF.

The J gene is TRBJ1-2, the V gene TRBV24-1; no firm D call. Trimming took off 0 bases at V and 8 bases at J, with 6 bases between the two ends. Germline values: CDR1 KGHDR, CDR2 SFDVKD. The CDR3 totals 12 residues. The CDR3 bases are TGTGCCACCAGTGATTTGCGGTCGGGCTACACCTTC. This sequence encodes CATSDLRSGYTF.

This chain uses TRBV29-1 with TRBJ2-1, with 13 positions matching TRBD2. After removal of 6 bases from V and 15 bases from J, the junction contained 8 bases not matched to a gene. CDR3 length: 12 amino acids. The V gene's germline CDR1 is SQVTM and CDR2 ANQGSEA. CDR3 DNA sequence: TGCAGCGTCGGGACTAGCGGGACTCATAGGTTCTTC. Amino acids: CSVGTSGTHRFF.

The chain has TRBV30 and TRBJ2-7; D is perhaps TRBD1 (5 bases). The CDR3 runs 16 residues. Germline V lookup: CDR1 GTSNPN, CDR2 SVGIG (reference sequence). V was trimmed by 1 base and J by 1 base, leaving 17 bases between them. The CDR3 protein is CAWSGADQGRSYEQYF. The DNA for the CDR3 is TGTGCCTGGAGTGGCGCGGATCAGGGCAGGTCCTACGAGCAGTACTTC.

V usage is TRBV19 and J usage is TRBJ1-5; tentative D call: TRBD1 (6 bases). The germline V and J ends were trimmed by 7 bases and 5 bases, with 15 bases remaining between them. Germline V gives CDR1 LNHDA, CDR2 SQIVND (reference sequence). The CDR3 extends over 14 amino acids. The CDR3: CASTPMTGYQPQHF. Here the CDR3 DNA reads TGTGCCAGTACCCCGATGACAGGATATCAGCCCCAGCATTTT.

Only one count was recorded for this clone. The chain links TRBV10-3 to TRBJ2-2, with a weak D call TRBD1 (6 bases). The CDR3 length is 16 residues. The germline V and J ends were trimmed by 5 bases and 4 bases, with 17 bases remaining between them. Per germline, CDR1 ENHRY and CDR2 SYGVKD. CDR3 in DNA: TGTGCCATCAGTCCAACAGGGATAGTAGTCACCGGGGAGCTGTTTTTT. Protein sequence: CAISPTGIVVTGELFF.

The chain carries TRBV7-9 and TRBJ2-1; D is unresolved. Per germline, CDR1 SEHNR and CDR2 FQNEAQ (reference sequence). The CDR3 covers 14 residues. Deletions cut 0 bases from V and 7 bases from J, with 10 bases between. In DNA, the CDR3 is TGTGCCAGCAGCTTAGCGGAAGGAGCGAATGAGCAGTTCTTC. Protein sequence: CASSLAEGANEQFF.

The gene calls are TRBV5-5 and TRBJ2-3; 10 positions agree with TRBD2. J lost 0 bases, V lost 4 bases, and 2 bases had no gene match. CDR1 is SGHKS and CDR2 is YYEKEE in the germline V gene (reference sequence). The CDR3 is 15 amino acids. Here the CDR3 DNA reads TGTGCCAGCAGCACGACTAGCGGGAGCACAGATACGCAGTATTTT. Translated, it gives CASSTTSGSTDTQYF.

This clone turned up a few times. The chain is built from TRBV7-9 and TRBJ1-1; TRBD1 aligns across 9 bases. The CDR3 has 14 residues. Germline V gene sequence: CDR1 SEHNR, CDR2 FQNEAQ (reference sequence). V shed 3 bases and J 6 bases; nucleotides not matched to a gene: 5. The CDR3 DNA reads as TGTGCCAGCAGCTTCGACAGGGGGGCGGCTGAAGCTTTCTTT. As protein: CASSFDRGAAEAFF.

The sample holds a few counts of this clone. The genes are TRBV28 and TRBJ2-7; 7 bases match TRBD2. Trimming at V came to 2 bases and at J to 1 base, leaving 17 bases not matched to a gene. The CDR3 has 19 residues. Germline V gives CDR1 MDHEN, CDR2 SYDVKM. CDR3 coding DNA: TGTGCCAGCAGTTTACGGGCCCTAGGAGTGGCGGGAGTATCCTACGAGCAGTACTTC. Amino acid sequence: CASSLRALGVAGVSYEQYF.

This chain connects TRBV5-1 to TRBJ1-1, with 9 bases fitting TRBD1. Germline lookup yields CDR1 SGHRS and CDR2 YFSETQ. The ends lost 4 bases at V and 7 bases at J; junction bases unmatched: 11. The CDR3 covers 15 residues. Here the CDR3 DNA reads TGCGCCAGCAGCCCGGGGGACAGGGATGGTGGTGAAGCTTTCTTT. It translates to CASSPGDRDGGEAFF.

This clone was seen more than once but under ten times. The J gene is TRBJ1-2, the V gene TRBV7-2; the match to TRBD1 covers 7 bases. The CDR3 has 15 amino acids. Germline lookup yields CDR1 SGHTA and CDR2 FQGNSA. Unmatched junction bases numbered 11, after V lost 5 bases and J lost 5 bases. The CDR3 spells CASSQMTGTAYGYTF. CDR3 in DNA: TGTGCCAGCAGCCAAATGACCGGGACAGCGTATGGCTACACCTTC.

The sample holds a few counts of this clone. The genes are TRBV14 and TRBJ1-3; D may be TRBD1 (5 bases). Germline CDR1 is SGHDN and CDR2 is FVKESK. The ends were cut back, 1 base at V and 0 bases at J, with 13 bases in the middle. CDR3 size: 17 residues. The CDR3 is CASSQVSRAHSGNTIYF. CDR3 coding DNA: TGTGCCAGCAGCCAAGTATCCAGGGCGCACTCTGGAAACACCATATATTTT.

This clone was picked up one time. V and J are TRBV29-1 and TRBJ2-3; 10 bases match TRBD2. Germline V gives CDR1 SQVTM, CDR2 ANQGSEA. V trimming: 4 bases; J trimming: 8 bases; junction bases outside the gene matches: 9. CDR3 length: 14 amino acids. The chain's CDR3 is CSVGERGGFVTQYF. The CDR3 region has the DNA TGCAGCGTTGGGGAGCGGGGGGGTTTTGTTACGCAGTATTTT.

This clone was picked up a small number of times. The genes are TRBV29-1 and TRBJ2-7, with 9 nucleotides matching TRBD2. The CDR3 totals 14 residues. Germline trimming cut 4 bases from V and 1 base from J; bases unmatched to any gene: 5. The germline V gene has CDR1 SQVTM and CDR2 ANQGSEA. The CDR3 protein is CSVVAGARSYEQYF. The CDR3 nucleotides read TGCAGCGTTGTAGCGGGGGCCCGATCCTACGAGCAGTACTTC.

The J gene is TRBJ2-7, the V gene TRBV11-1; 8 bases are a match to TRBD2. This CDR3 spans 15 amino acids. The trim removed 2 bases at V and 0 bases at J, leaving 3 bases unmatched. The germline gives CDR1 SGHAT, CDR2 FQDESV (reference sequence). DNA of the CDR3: TGTGCCAGCAGCTTAAGCAGCGGGGGCTCCTACGAGCAGTACTTC. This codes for CASSLSSGGSYEQYF.

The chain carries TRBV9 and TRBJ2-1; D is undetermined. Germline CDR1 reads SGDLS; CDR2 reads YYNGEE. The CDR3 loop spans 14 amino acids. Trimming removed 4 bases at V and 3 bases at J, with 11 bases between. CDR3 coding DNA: TGTGCCAGCAGCCCACGACTGGACTACAATGAGCAGTTCTTC. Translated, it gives CASSPRLDYNEQFF.

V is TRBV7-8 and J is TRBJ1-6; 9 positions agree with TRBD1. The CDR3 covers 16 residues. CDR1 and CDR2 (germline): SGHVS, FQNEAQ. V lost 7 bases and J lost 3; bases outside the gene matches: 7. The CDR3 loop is CASKQGAGNYNSPLHF. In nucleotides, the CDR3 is TGTGCCAGCAAACAGGGGGCTGGAAACTATAATTCACCCCTCCACTTT.

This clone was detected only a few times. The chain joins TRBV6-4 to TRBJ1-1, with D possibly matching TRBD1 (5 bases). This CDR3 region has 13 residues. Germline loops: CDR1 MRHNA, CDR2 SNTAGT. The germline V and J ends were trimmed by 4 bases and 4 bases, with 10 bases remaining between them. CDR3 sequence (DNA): TGTGCCAGCAGTGTTACGGGGGGCACTGAAGCTTTCTTT. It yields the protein CASSVTGGTEAFF.

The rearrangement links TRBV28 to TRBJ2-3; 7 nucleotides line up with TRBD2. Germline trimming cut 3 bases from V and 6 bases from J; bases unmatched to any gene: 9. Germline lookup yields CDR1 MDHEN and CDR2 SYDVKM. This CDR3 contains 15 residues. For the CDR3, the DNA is TGTGCCAGCAGTTTGGGGCGGCGTAGCGGGGATACGCAGTATTTT. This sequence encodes CASSLGRRSGDTQYF.

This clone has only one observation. The chain's CDR3 is CASIALAGHDNEQFF. The CDR3 coding sequence is TGTGCCAGCATCGCACTAGCGGGCCACGACAATGAGCAGTTCTTC. The chain couples TRBV6-1 to TRBJ2-1; TRBD2 aligns across 9 bases. The V gene end was trimmed by 7 bases and the J gene end by 5 bases; junction bases not matched to a gene: 9. CDR1 and CDR2 from the germline V gene are MNHNS and SASEGT. The CDR3 runs 15 residues.

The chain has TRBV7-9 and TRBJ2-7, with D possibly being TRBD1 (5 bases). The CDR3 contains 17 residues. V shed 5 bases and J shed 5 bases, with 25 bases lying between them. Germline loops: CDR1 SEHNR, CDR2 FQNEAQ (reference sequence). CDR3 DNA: TGTGCCAGCAGCCCCACATGGGGCTTGGCCCTTGGGAACGAGCAGTACTTC. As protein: CASSPTWGLALGNEQYF. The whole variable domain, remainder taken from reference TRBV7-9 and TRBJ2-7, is DTGVSQNPRHKITKRGQNVTFRCDPISEHNRLYWYRQTLGQGPEFLTYFQNEAQLEKSRLLSDRFSAERPKGSFSTLEIQRTEQGDSAMYLCASSPTWGLALGNEQYFGPGTRLTVT.

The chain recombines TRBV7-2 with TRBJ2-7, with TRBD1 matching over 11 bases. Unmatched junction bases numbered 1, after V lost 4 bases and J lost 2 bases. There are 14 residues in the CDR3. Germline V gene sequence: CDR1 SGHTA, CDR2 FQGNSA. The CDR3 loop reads CASSSGQGAYEQYF. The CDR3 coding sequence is TGTGCCAGCAGCTCGGGACAGGGGGCCTACGAGCAGTACTTC.

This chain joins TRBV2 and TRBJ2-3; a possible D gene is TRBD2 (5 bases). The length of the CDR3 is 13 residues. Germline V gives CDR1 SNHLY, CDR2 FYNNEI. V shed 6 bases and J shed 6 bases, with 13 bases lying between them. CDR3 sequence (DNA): TGTGCCAGCAGCCTCGGGGTCGGCGATACGCAGTATTTT. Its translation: CASSLGVGDTQYF.

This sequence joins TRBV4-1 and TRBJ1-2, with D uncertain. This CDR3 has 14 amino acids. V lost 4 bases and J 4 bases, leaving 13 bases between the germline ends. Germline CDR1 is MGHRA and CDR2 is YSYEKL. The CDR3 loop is CASSLLGGRYGYTF. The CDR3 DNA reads TGCGCCAGCAGCCTCCTGGGCGGGCGCTATGGCTACACCTTC.

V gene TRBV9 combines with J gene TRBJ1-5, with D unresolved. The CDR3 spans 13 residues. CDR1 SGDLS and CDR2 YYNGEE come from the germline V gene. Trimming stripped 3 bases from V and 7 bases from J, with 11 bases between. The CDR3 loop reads CASSGEGRQPQHF. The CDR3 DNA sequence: TGTGCCAGCAGCGGGGAGGGTCGGCAGCCCCAGCATTTT.

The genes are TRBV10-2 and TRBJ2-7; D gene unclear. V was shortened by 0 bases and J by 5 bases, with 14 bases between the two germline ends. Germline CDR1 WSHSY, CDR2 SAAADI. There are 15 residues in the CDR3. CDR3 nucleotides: TGCGCCAGCAGTGAGTCGAGCCTGCGGCTAAACGAGCAGTACTTC. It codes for CASSESSLRLNEQYF.

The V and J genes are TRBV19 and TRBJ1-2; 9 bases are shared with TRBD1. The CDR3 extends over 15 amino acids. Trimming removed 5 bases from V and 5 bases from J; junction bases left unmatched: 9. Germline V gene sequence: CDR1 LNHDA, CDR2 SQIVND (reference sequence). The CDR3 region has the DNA TGTGCCAGTAGTTCACGGGACAGGGCGGCGTATGGCTACACCTTC. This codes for CASSSRDRAAYGYTF.

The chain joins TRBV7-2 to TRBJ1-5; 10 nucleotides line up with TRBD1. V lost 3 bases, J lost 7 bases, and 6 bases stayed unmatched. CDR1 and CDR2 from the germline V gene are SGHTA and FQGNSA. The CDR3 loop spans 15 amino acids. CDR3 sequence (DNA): TGTGCCAGCAGCTTTGACAGGGGGCCGGAGCAGCCCCAGCATTTT. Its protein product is CASSFDRGPEQPQHF. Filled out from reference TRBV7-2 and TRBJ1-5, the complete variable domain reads GAGVSQSPSNKVTEKGKDVELRCDPISGHTALYWYRQSLGQGLEFLIYFQGNSAPDKSGLPSDRFSAERTGGSVSTLTIQRTQQEDSAVYLCASSFDRGPEQPQHFGDGTRLSIL.